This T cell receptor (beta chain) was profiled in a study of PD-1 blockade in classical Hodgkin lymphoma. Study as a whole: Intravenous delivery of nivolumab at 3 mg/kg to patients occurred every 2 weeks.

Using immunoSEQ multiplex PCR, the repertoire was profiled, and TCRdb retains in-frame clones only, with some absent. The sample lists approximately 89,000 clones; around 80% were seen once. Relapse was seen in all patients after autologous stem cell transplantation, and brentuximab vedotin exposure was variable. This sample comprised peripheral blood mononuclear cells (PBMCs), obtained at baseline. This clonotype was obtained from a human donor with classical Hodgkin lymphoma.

The CDR3 DNA reads as TGCGCCAGCAGCTTGGACAGGTCTTTTACCTACGAGCAGTACTTC. The encoded protein is CASSLDRSFTYEQYF. The chain uses TRBV5-1 and TRBJ2-7; D possibly corresponds to TRBD1 (5 bases). This CDR3 comprises 15 residues. CDR1 is SGHRS, CDR2 YFSETQ, per germline. V dropped 0 bases and J dropped 2 bases, with 12 bases sitting between them.